This TCR beta chain was observed in a study of Ad26.COV2.S vaccination and SARS-CoV-2 variants. Findings and limits, study-wide: Substantial breadth was reportedly displayed by spike-specific CD8+ and CD4+ T cell responses after vaccination.

The assay was immunoSEQ multiplex PCR, and TCRdb's table has in-frame clones only and misses some. Of fewer than 400,000 clones listed, 70% to 90% are singletons. The treatment is: roughly 18 received Ad26.COV2.S at low or high dose, single or two shots; five or six received placebo; per-sample allocation not given. Specimen acquisition occurred on day 63 following the initial vaccine or placebo injection. Worth noting for this clone: As yet, its antigen is unknown. This sample includes further DNA sequences coding for the same CDR3.

In germline, CDR1 is GTSNPN, CDR2 SVGIG (reference sequence). This CDR3 has 12 amino acids. The J segment lost 4 bases and the V segment lost 5 bases, leaving 1 base of the junction unmatched. The chain couples TRBV30 to TRBJ1-1, with TRBD1 matching 10 bases. The receptor was isolated from a person between 18 and 65 years old who received the Ad26.COV2.S COVID-19 vaccine or a placebo. The material was peripheral blood, obtained in a trial of Ad26.COV2.S vaccine versus placebo. The CDR3 protein is CAWGQGGTEAFF. The CDR3 DNA sequence: TGTGCCTGGGGACAGGGGGGCACTGAAGCTTTCTTT.